Following are 28 T cell receptor beta chains from one sample sequenced in a study of CD8+CD57+ T cells in acquired aplastic anemia. Selection for sequencing was limited to patients who had shown CD8+CD57+ cell expansion by flow cytometry. Genomic DNA, serving as template, underwent TCR beta VDJ and CDR3 profiling. Each CDR3 protein is one row after TCRdb ran MiXCR on the reads. Among around 130,000 distinct CDR3 sequences, 55% to 60% were seen once, and the ten largest hold around 27%. Material: sorted CD4+, CD8+, or CD8+CD57+ T cells (not recorded which) from PBMCs. Every receptor here comes from a human donor with aplastic anemia.

The chain uses TRBV6-5 and TRBJ2-3, with unresolved D. Germline CDR1 reads MNHEY; CDR2 reads SVGAGI. CDR3 size: 14 residues. Trimming pared 4 bases from V and 2 bases from J, leaving 10 bases between. The CDR3 sequence is CASSSGRATDTQYF. In DNA, the CDR3 is TGTGCCAGCAGTTCAGGACGGGCCACAGATACGCAGTATTTT.

This clonotype appeared many times. The gene calls are TRBV9 and TRBJ1-1, with unresolved D. The CDR3 loop spans 15 amino acids. Trimming shortened V by 0 bases and J by 0 bases, and 9 bases separated the two germline ends. From germline, CDR1 is SGDLS and CDR2 YYNGEE. In DNA, the CDR3 is TGTGCCAGCAGCGTAGGGGCCATGATGAACACTGAAGCTTTCTTT. Amino acids: CASSVGAMMNTEAFF.

This chain connects TRBV24-1 to TRBJ2-7; D is undetermined. Germline assignment: CDR1 KGHDR and CDR2 SFDVKD. The CDR3 runs 14 residues. V lost 7 bases, J lost 7 bases, and 19 bases lay in between. The CDR3 DNA reads as TGTGCCACCAGGGATAGCAGTGGTATGGGAGAGCAGTACTTC. It encodes CATRDSSGMGEQYF.

The chain links TRBV29-1 to TRBJ1-1, with a tentative D call TRBD1 (5 bases). The germline gives CDR1 SQVTM, CDR2 ANQGSEA. The CDR3 has 13 amino acids. Deletions cut 8 bases from V and 5 bases from J, with 18 bases between. CDR3 residues: CSPQELKGTEAFF. CDR3 bases: TGCAGCCCGCAGGAACTGAAGGGGACTGAAGCTTTCTTT.

This clonotype was recorded a few times. The gene calls are TRBV20-1 and TRBJ2-5; D may be TRBD2 (6 bases). Per germline, CDR1 DFQATT and CDR2 SNEGSKA (reference sequence). This CDR3 region has 12 residues. Deletions cut 7 bases from V and 4 bases from J, with 13 bases between. CDR3 bases: TGCAGTGGAGTGGGAGGACGAGAGACCCAGTACTTC. Encoded protein: CSGVGGRETQYF.

This clonotype has just one count. The V and J genes are TRBV5-6 and TRBJ1-2; 7 bases are a match to TRBD1. The CDR3 totals 13 residues. Germline CDR1 reads SGHDT; CDR2 reads YYEEEE. With 2 bases clipped from V and 7 bases from J, the junction kept 5 bases outside the gene matches. This chain's CDR3 is CASSFGQASGYTF. The CDR3 nucleotides are TGTGCCAGCAGCTTCGGACAGGCAAGTGGCTACACCTTC.

The chain has TRBV11-1 and TRBJ2-1, with TRBD1 matching over 9 bases. V lost 5 bases, J lost 0 bases, and 5 bases stayed unmatched. Germline CDR1 reads SGHAT; CDR2 reads FQDESV (reference sequence). The length of the CDR3 is 16 residues. CDR3 nucleotides: TGTGCCAGCAGCCCAGGGACAGGGCCCTCCTACAATGAGCAGTTCTTC. It yields the protein CASSPGTGPSYNEQFF.

The chain carries TRBV19 and TRBJ1-5; 9 bases line up with TRBD1. This CDR3 is built from 16 residues. Trimming cost V 6 bases and J 6 bases; bases outside gene matches: 12. The germline CDR1 and CDR2 sequences are LNHDA and SQIVND (reference sequence). The CDR3 DNA follows: TGTGCCAGTAGCGGGACAGGGACGAGGGTCAGTCAGCCCCAGCATTTT. Encoded protein: CASSGTGTRVSQPQHF.

This chain joins TRBV29-1 and TRBJ2-2, with 11 bases matching TRBD2. The CDR3 has 16 amino acids. Unmatched junction bases numbered 11, after V lost 5 bases and J lost 6 bases. Germline CDR1 and CDR2: SQVTM and ANQGSEA. The CDR3 DNA sequence: TGCAGCGTTCCCAATACTAGCGGGAGACGGGCCGGGGAGCTGTTTTTT. Translation: CSVPNTSGRRAGELFF.

This clonotype has ten or more counts. The chain carries TRBV19 and TRBJ1-1, with TRBD1 identical over 7 bases. V shed 4 bases and J 4 bases; nucleotides not matched to a gene: 12. Germline lookup yields CDR1 LNHDA and CDR2 SQIVND (reference sequence). The CDR3 runs to 16 residues. Here the CDR3 DNA reads TGTGCCAGTAGTACGACAGGGTTTGTCGGTAGCACTGAAGCTTTCTTT. It translates to CASSTTGFVGSTEAFF. Full variable domain (missing parts from reference TRBV19 and TRBJ1-1): DGGITQSPKYLFRKEGQNVTLSCEQNLNHDAMYWYRQDPGQGLRLIYYSQIVNDFQKGDIAEGYSVSREKKESFPLTVTSAQKNPTAFYLCASSTTGFVGSTEAFFGQGTRLTVV.

The chain joins TRBV29-1 to TRBJ2-7; 8 positions match TRBD2. Unmatched junction bases numbered 8, after V lost 6 bases and J lost 4 bases. The CDR3 is made up of 13 amino acids. The germline CDR1 and CDR2 sequences are SQVTM and ANQGSEA. CDR3 region: CSVKGTREYEQYF. The CDR3 DNA follows: TGCAGCGTAAAAGGGACTAGGGAGTACGAGCAGTACTTC.

This clonotype showed up many times. The J gene is TRBJ2-7, the V gene TRBV5-1; D uncertain. Germline V gene data show CDR1 as SGHRS and CDR2 as YFSETQ. V was cut by 0 bases and J by 7 bases, with 8 bases left in between. This CDR3 has 12 residues. CDR3 DNA sequence: TGCGCCAGCAGCTTGGGGGCCCGGGAGCAGTACTTC. This encodes CASSLGAREQYF.

This chain links TRBV7-6 with TRBJ2-3, with D unclear. CDR3 length equals 11 residues. The germline V and J ends were trimmed by 6 bases and 4 bases, with 5 bases remaining between them. The germline V gene encodes CDR1 SGHVS and CDR2 FNYEAQ. CDR3 nucleotide sequence: TGTGCCAGCAGTCGCTCAGATACGCAGTATTTT. This translates into CASSRSDTQYF.

The chain joins TRBV10-3 to TRBJ1-1; 7 bases align to TRBD1. The CDR3 sequence is 13 residues long. After removal of 4 bases from V and 3 bases from J, the junction contained 2 bases not matched to a gene. Germline values: CDR1 ENHRY, CDR2 SYGVKD. CDR3 bases: TGTGCCATCAGTGGAGACAGGGACACTGAAGCTTTCTTT. This gives the protein CAISGDRDTEAFF.

The gene calls are TRBV12-3 or TRBV12-4 and TRBJ1-1; D gene ambiguous. The germline V and J ends were trimmed by 3 bases and 0 bases, with 17 bases remaining between them. The CDR3 is 17 amino acids. The CDR3 coding sequence is TGTGCCAGCAGTTTTATCATGACACTGCCCATGAACACTGAAGCTTTCTTT. Protein: CASSFIMTLPMNTEAFF.

This clonotype was recorded many times. V is TRBV2 and J is TRBJ2-2; perhaps TRBD2 as D (6 bases). Germline loops: CDR1 SNHLY, CDR2 FYNNEI. Trimming shortened V by 10 bases and J by 4 bases, and 13 bases separated the two germline ends. CDR3 length: 13 residues. The CDR3 region is CATLPGGTGELFF. The CDR3 DNA sequence: TGTGCCACCCTTCCCGGGGGCACCGGGGAGCTGTTTTTT.

In this sample, this clonotype turned up a few times. The chain has TRBV24-1 and TRBJ2-7; D not certain. Between the trimmed V and J ends, which lost 6 bases and 4 bases, there was a span of 12 bases. Germline V gene sequence: CDR1 KGHDR, CDR2 SFDVKD. CDR3 length: 13 amino acids. This CDR3 is CATSPARFYEQYF. CDR3 bases: TGTGCCACCAGTCCAGCCCGGTTTTACGAGCAGTACTTC.

This clonotype occurred many times. The J gene is TRBJ2-7, the V gene TRBV5-1; 9 nucleotides match TRBD1. Germline-derived CDR1 and CDR2 are SGHRS and YFSETQ. With V trimmed by 1 base and J by 5 bases, 7 bases remained unmatched. This CDR3 contains 15 residues. CDR3 loop: CASSLQGQGSHEQYF. The CDR3, as DNA: TGCGCCAGCAGCTTGCAAGGACAGGGGTCCCACGAGCAGTACTTC.

In its sample, this clonotype was seen many times. J is TRBJ2-3 and V is TRBV2, with D perhaps TRBD1 (6 bases). Germline V CDR1 and CDR2: SNHLY, FYNNEI. This CDR3 has 14 amino acids. Trimming took off 1 base at V and 5 bases at J, with 10 bases between the two ends. The CDR3 DNA reads as TGTGCCAGCAGTGAAGGTCAGGGGAAAGATACGCAGTATTTT. Its translation is CASSEGQGKDTQYF.

Details on this clonotype: No conserved phenylalanine or tryptophan is present at the end of the CDR3, so a read error is the likely explanation. The limits of the CDR3 on the DNA are not certain, so only TCRdb's listed CDR3 is given. The rearrangement uses TRBV7-9 and TRBJ2-7; the table calls TRBD2, which could not be checked here. Germline loops: CDR1 SEHNR, CDR2 FQNEAQ (reference sequence). The length of the CDR3 is 11 amino acids, counting both ends. This chain's CDR3 is CASSSGPFPIM.

The V gene is TRBV7-9, the J gene TRBJ2-5; 7 nucleotides match TRBD1. CDR3 length: 17 amino acids. After removal of 5 bases from V and 3 bases from J, the junction contained 15 bases not matched to a gene. The germline CDR1 and CDR2 sequences are SEHNR and FQNEAQ (reference sequence). CDR3 nucleotides: TGTGCCAGCAGCCCAACCCAGGACAGGCAGAGGAAAGAGACCCAGTACTTC. Its translation: CASSPTQDRQRKETQYF. Combining the CDR3 with reference TRBV7-9 and TRBJ2-5 gives the whole variable domain DTGVSQNPRHKITKRGQNVTFRCDPISEHNRLYWYRQTLGQGPEFLTYFQNEAQLEKSRLLSDRFSAERPKGSFSTLEIQRTEQGDSAMYLCASSPTQDRQRKETQYFGPGTRLLVL.

This rearrangement joins TRBV2 to TRBJ2-2; the match to TRBD2 covers 7 bases. The germline CDR1 and CDR2 sequences are SNHLY and FYNNEI. V lost 6 bases to trimming and J lost 7 bases; unmatched junction nucleotides: 5. The CDR3 is made up of 13 amino acids. CDR3 region: CASSRAGYGELFF. For the CDR3, the DNA is TGTGCCAGCAGCCGAGCGGGGTACGGGGAGCTGTTTTTT. Together with reference TRBV2 and TRBJ2-2, the CDR3 gives the full variable domain: EPEVTQTPSHQVTQMGQEVILRCVPISNHLYFYWYRQILGQKVEFLVSFYNNEISEKSEIFDDQFSVERPDGSNFTLKIRSTKLEDSAMYFCASSRAGYGELFFGEGSRLTVL.

Concerning this clonotype itself: A read error is likely, as this CDR3 ends without the conserved phenylalanine or tryptophan. The chain couples TRBV7-2 to TRBJ2-1, with 8 positions matching TRBD2. From germline, CDR1 is SGHTA and CDR2 FQGNSA. CDR3 length: 12 residues. V trimming: 11 bases; J trimming: 8 bases; junction bases outside the gene matches: 8. This CDR3 reads CACGDSGDEQFS. CDR3 bases: TGTGCCTGCGGGGATAGCGGGGATGAGCAGTTCTCC.

The chain employs TRBV2 and TRBJ1-4; 7 bases fit TRBD1. Germline CDR1 SNHLY, CDR2 FYNNEI. This CDR3 contains 11 residues. Trimming took 7 bases from V and 8 from J; bases not matched to a gene: 1. CDR3 sequence: CASKGAEKLFF. In DNA form, the CDR3 reads TGTGCCAGCAAGGGGGCGGAAAAACTGTTTTTT.

The chain joins TRBV15 to TRBJ1-5; no definite D call. V lost 5 bases to trimming and J lost 0 bases, with 8 bases between them. Germline CDR1 is LNHNV and CDR2 is YYDKDF (reference sequence). The length of the CDR3 is 14 residues. The chain's CDR3 is CATSGTVSNQPQHF. Written as DNA, the CDR3 is TGTGCCACCAGCGGAACAGTTAGCAATCAGCCCCAGCATTTT.

In this sample, this clonotype turned up many times. The rearrangement joins TRBV29-1 to TRBJ2-7; unclear D gene. The CDR3 extends over 10 amino acids. V lost 1 base and J lost 6, with 4 bases in between. Germline CDR1 and CDR2: SQVTM and ANQGSEA. The CDR3 is CSVEGAEQYF. DNA of the CDR3: TGCAGCGTTGAAGGGGCCGAGCAGTACTTC.

V is TRBV27 and J is TRBJ2-7; D might be TRBD2 (5 bases). Deletions cut 6 bases from V and 7 bases from J, with 19 bases between. The V gene's germline CDR1 is MNHEY and CDR2 SMNVEV (reference sequence). The CDR3 is 14 amino acids. CDR3 bases: TGTGCCAGCAGGAGCAGAACATTAGCGAGGGAGCAGTACTTC. Translating it yields CASRSRTLAREQYF.

The J gene is TRBJ1-2, the V gene TRBV19; D uncertain. V was trimmed by 3 bases and J by 2 bases, leaving 10 bases between them. The CDR3 has 14 residues. CDR1 and CDR2 (germline): LNHDA, SQIVND (reference sequence). The CDR3 DNA follows: TGTGCCAGTAGTATCTTCAGTCTAAACTATGGCTACACCTTC. It is translated as CASSIFSLNYGYTF.